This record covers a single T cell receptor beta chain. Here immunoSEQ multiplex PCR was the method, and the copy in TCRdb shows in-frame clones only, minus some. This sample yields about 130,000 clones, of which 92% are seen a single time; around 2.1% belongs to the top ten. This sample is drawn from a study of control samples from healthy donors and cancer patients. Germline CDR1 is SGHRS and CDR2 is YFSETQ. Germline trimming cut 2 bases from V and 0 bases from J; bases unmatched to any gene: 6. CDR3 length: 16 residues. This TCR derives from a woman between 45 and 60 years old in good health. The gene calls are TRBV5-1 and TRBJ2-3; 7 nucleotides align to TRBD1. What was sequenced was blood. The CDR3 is CASSLNRGTSTDTQYF. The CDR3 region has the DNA TGCGCCAGCAGCTTAAACAGGGGCACTAGCACAGATACGCAGTATTTT. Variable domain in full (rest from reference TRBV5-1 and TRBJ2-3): KAGVTQTPRYLIKTRGQQVTLSCSPISGHRSVSWYQQTPGQGLQFLFEYFSETQRNKGNFPGRFSGRQFSNSRSEMNVSTLELGDSALYLCASSLNRGTSTDTQYFGPGTRLTVL.